This T cell receptor (beta chain) was documented in a study of blood T cells in healthy people across ages (dated by TCRdb to the mid-2010s). Regarding the study in general: In model experiments, roughly one uniquely barcoded TCR beta cDNA molecule per two T cells was captured by template switching. To track age-related changes in TCR beta repertoire diversity, the study relied on deep sequencing normalized with unique cDNA molecular identifiers. The study analyzed two additional independent replicas of 1 million unique cDNA reads from the same blood draw for two donors, one aged 18 to 30 and one aged 80 or older. Donors were grouped into four age groups: young (average approximately 15 years), middle-aged (39), aged (over 55) and long-lived (approximately 78). Study-wide findings and limitations: Since profiling was done on bulk unsorted PBMCs, naive and antigen-experienced compartments could not be conclusively compared. As age increased, observed TCR beta diversity per million T cells dropped in a roughly linear way, and a significant reduction was already evident by age 40. Because the CMV infection status of the donors was unknown, age-related changes in expanded clonotypes may potentially have been confounded. Compared with the aged group, more naive CD4+ T cells, fewer expanded clones and increased TCR diversity were shown by the long-lived group, suggesting age selection. A strong correlation was found between observed TCR beta diversity and the percentage of naive T cells measured by flow cytometry. Total diversity estimates from one million sequenced T cells were considered lower bounds and underestimates.

Between the V and J ends, shortened by 4 bases and 3 bases respectively, the junction contains 10 bases. Taken from the germline V gene (reference sequence), the CDR1 and CDR2 loops are DFQATT and SNEGSKA. The CDR3 sequence holds 12 residues, the cysteine and phenylalanine included. Only CDR3 DNA is held: 36 bases, read in frame from base 1. This clonotype occurred many times. Its antigen specificity is not known. Nothing much larger sits one base from this clone, and base qualities are not available. The donors were about 40 Caucasian individuals from Russia, aged 6 to 90 years, who were systemically healthy. Roughly 11 milliliters of peripheral blood were drawn from each donor into EDTA-treated Vacutainer tubes. Ficoll-Paque density-gradient centrifugation was used to isolate PBMCs, with at least 6.5 million per sample. Trizol reagent was used to extract total RNA from the PBMCs, yielding at least 5 micrograms per sample. For every donor, an aliquot of PBMCs went through flow cytometry to measure the percentages of naive CD45RAhigh/CD27high T cells.

Libraries were prepared through 5' RACE. The listed sequencing device is Illumina HiSeq 2500. A second PCR of roughly 6 to 11 cycles was run with a J-beta primer mix and a sample-barcoded 5' primer. A template-switch 5' adaptor carrying 12 random nucleotides introduced a unique molecular identifier onto each TCR beta cDNA molecule. At least 3 million CDR3-containing paired-end reads were obtained from each sample. First-strand cDNA synthesis was performed from all RNA using the Mint cDNA synthesis kit, with priming by a TRBC-specific oligonucleotide. Following uracil-DNA glycosylase treatment, all cDNA underwent a first 18-cycle PCR with the universal primers M1SS and BC2_uni_R. As for the original processing: For normalization, 1 million high-quality reads were randomly selected from each sample, with every read carrying a distinct molecular identifier. Instead of being binned into consensus sequences, reads that shared molecular identifiers were thrown out. MiTCR, set to a Q25 quality threshold and the strictest error-elimination algorithm, was used for CDR3 identification, clonotype clustering and error correction. A nonparametric unseen species model with Euler transformation was used to estimate lower-bound total TCR beta diversity. In TCRdb, the public reads were trimmed at Q25 with fastp and aligned with MiXCR, with productive beta chains retained. Records with the same CDR3 protein are collapsed into one entry carrying the most frequent genes and DNA. The authors' filters were not applied to this entry. The sample contains about 930,000 distinct CDR3 sequences, roughly 28% of them found a single time. Of the sample, roughly a tenth falls within the top ten clones.

These records were also assigned to another study, of T cells of mothers and their children. From the second report: Donors were nine systemically healthy Caucasian individuals: three mothers and their six children. cDNA synthesis consumed the entire amount of extracted RNA, loaded at approximately 1.4 ug RNA in each 15 ul reaction. Sample barcodes and 2-4 random nucleotides were added via the M1S primer in the second PCR. Over 8 million TCR beta CDR3 reads were obtained for each mother, and around 2.7 million reads were obtained for each child. Thymic selection similarly shapes TCR recombination output in related and unrelated pairs, with minor effect from inherited differences. Normalized repertoire overlap in related mother-child pairs was always slightly higher than in unrelated mother-child pairs, but the difference was never significant. No persistent microchimeric T cell clones were detected, at a sensitivity of about 100 clones per million clonotypes. The study used deep NGS to compare TCR beta repertoires of mothers and children, seeking features distinguishing related mother-child pairs from unrelated individuals. The mean age was roughly 44 +/- 4 years for the mothers and approximately 11 +/- 4 years for the children. After adapters were ligated using NEBNext reagents, the libraries underwent 100+100 nt paired-end sequencing on an Illumina HiSeq 2000. To prevent cross-contamination, the mother and child libraries were prepared one month apart and sequenced in separate runs. Each donor had between about 450,000 and 2,300,000 distinct TCR beta clonotypes identified. Naive TCR beta clonotypes were estimated from low-frequency clonotypes matched to each donor's FACS-determined naive share, without sorting.

Sequenced material: blood. The chain is assembled from TRBV20-1 and TRBJ2-7; the D segment could be TRBD1, given 6 matching bases. The TCR sequence derives from a woman aged 40 to 50 in good health. The nucleotide sequence reads as follows: TGCAGTGCTAAAGGACAGAACTACGAGCAGTACTTC. The resulting protein is CSAKGQNYEQYF.